This entry is about one TCR beta chain. Its antigen remains unidentified. This sample is drawn from a study of T cells after posttransplantation cyclophosphamide. Overall study findings and caveats: Blood and skin or GI T cell repertoires showed limited TRB overlap.

The CDR3 has 14 residues. Between the trimmed V and J ends, which lost 0 bases and 5 bases, there was a span of 11 bases. Germline loops: CDR1 SGHRS, CDR2 YFSETQ. Method: immunoSEQ multiplex PCR; TCRdb's copy keeps in-frame clones and lacks some. The data contain 35,000 to 45,000 clones, around 78% of them seen just once; the ten biggest clones take up 6.5% to 9.5%. Busulfan-fludarabine conditioning, marrow transplant, and cyclophosphamide on days +3 and +4 were administered. The sequencing used CD4+ T cells sorted from blood, collected roughly 250 weeks after a stem cell transplant with posttransplant cyclophosphamide. The chain carries TRBV5-1 and TRBJ2-5; maybe TRBD1 (5 bases). This clonotype was obtained from a female patient aged 35 to 55 who received an allogeneic stem cell transplant from a related donor, was CMV-positive, and had no GVHD. Some of the T cells may derive from the graft donor. CDR3 in amino acids: CASSLVRGPETQYF. DNA of the CDR3: TGCGCCAGCAGCTTGGTAAGGGGTCCTGAGACCCAGTACTTC.